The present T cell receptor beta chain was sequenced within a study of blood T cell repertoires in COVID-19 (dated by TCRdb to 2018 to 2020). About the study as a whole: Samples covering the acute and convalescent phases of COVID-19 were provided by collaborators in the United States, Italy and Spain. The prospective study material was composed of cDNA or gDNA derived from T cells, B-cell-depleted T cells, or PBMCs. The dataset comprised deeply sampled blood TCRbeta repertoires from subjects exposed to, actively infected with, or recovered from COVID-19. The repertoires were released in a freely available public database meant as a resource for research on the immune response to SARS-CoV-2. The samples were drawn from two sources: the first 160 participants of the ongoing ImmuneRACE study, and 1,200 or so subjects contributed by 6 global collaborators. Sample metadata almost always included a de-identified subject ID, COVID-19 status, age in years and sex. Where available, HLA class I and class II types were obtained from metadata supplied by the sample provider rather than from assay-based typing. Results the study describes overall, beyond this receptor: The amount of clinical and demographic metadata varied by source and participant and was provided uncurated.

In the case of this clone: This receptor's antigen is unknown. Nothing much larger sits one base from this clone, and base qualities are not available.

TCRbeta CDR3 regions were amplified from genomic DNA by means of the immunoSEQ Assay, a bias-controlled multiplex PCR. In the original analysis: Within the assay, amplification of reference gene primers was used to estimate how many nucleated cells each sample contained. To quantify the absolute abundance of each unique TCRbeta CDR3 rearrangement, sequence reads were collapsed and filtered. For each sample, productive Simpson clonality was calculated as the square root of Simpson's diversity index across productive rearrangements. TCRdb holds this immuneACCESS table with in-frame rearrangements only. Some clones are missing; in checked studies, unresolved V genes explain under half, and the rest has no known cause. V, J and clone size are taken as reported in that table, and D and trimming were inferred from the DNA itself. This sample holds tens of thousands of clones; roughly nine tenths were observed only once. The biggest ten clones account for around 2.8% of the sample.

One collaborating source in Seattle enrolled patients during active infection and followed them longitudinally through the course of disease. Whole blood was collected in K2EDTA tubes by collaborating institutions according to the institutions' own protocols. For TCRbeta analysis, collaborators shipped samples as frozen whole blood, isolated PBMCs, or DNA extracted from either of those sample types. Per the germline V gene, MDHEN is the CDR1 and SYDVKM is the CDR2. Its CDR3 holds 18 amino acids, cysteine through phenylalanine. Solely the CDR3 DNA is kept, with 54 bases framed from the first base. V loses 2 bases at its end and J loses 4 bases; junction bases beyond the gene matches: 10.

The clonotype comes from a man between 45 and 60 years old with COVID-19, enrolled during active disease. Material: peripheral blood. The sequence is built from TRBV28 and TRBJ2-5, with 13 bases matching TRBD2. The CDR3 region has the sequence CASSLTGLAGRLRETQYF. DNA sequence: TGTGCCAGCAGTTTAACGGGACTAGCGGGGAGGTTACGAGAGACCCAGTACTTC.